This T cell receptor (beta chain) was observed in a study of identical twins. One entry per CDR3 protein results from TCRdb running MiXCR on the 5' RACE reads. The sample yields 350,000 or so distinct CDR3 sequences, 9% to 15% seen once. The same specimen was also included in a second study, on yellow fever vaccine responses in identical twins.

Sequencing input: CD8+ T cells sorted from blood. This sequence was found in a woman aged 18-29 years in good health.

The CDR3 loop reads CASSLEGIGETQYF. CDR3 nucleotides: TGTGCCAGCAGTTTAGAGGGTATCGGGGAGACCCAGTACTTC. The rearrangement joins TRBV28 to TRBJ2-5; weak D call: TRBD2 (5 bases). The V and J ends lost 2 bases and 5 bases respectively, with 12 bases between them. The CDR3 contains 14 residues. Germline V gives CDR1 MDHEN, CDR2 SYDVKM. Filled out from reference TRBV28 and TRBJ2-5, the complete variable domain reads DVKVTQSSRYLVKRTGEKVFLECVQDMDHENMFWYRQDPGLGLRLIYFSYDVKMKEKGDIPEGYSVSREKKERFSLILESASTNQTSMYLCASSLEGIGETQYFGPGTRLLVL.